The 27 T cell receptor beta chains reported below all come from one sample, sequenced in a study of T cells expressing NK-cell markers (dated by TCRdb to 2019 to 2021). The library was built by means of 5' RACE. TCRdb shows the sequencer as Illumina HiSeq 2000. With the reads reprocessed by TCRdb, a single entry stands for each CDR3 protein sequence and no DNA is reported. The sample has fewer than 550,000 distinct CDR3 sequences on record. The ten largest clones represent 1.4% to 1.5% of the sample. The sample comprised blood T cells: a sorted CD56 or NKG2C T cell subset, CD4+ or CD8+ T cells, or bulk PBMC T cells (not recorded which). The receptors stem from a woman aged 50 to 60 in good health. Donor details come from another sample of the same person, matched by shared clones.

This sequence joins TRBV7-3 and TRBJ2-1. This CDR3 region has 15 residues. The germline CDR1 and CDR2 sequences are SGHTA and FQGTGA. The CDR3 region is CASSPRTSMGNEQFF.

The gene calls are TRBV5-1 and TRBJ2-1; TCRdb's D call, TRBD2, is unchecked because there is no DNA. Germline V CDR1 and CDR2: SGHRS, YFSETQ. The CDR3 spans 18 residues. The CDR3 is CASSFPSTSGSRGYEQFF.

The chain employs TRBV9 and TRBJ2-1; the D gene TCRdb calls, TRBD2, cannot be checked with no DNA. The CDR3 spans 15 residues. Germline V gene data show CDR1 as SGDLS and CDR2 as YYNGEE. CDR3 amino acids: CATSGGASSYNEQFF.

The chain uses TRBV21-1 and TRBJ2-3; as DNA is missing, the TRBD1 call by TCRdb cannot be tested. TRBV21-1 is assigned pseudogene status. CDR3 size: 17 residues. CDR3 loop: CASSLSKGAGATDTQYF.

The rearrangement links TRBV29-1 to TRBJ2-1; TCRdb lists TRBD2, though no DNA is available to test this call. The CDR3 runs 14 residues. Germline V lookup: CDR1 SQVTM, CDR2 ANQGSEA. CDR3 amino acids: CSVASHFSYNEQFF.

The V call is TRBV29-1, the J call TRBJ2-1; TCRdb gives TRBD2 as the D gene, but with no DNA this cannot be confirmed. Per germline, CDR1 SQVTM and CDR2 ANQGSEA. CDR3 size: 15 residues. CDR3 amino acids: CSVSTSGRKDGEQFF.

The J gene is TRBJ2-3, the V gene TRBV25-1. The germline V gene has CDR1 MGHDK and CDR2 SYGVNS. The CDR3 sequence is 14 residues long. The CDR3 sequence: CASSEYGVAYTQYF. Full variable domain (outside the CDR3, taken from reference TRBV25-1 and TRBJ2-3): EADIYQTPRYLVIGTGKKITLECSQTMGHDKMYWYQQDPGMELHLIHYSYGVNSTEKGDLSSESTVSRIRTEHFPLTLESARPSHTSQYLCASSEYGVAYTQYFGPGTRLTVL.

V gene TRBV7-8 combines with J gene TRBJ1-2. The germline CDR1 and CDR2 sequences are SGHVS and FQNEAQ. The CDR3 extends over 13 amino acids. CDR3 in amino acids: CASSLDVDYGYTF.

The rearrangement links TRBV18 to TRBJ2-3; TCRdb proposes TRBD2, but this gene call is untestable without DNA. Looked up from germline, CDR1 is KGHSH and CDR2 is LQKENI. CDR3 size: 19 residues. The CDR3 spells CASSPPRGLAEPSTDTQYF.

The gene calls are TRBV9 and TRBJ1-3. This CDR3 has 16 amino acids. Germline V gives CDR1 SGDLS, CDR2 YYNGEE. The CDR3 region is CASSVYGQGSGNTIYF.

The chain recombines TRBV7-9 with TRBJ2-1; absent DNA, TCRdb's TRBD2 call cannot be checked. This CDR3 comprises 19 residues. The germline gives CDR1 SEHNR, CDR2 FQNEAQ (reference sequence). The CDR3 protein is CASSLAVGTAGPSYNEQFF.

CDR3 loop: CASSFLVTPAGYTF. The V call is TRBV12-3 or TRBV12-4, the J call TRBJ1-2; TCRdb's D call of TRBD1 is untestable without DNA. This CDR3 has 14 residues.

V and J are TRBV9 and TRBJ2-1; TCRdb proposes TRBD1, but this gene call is untestable without DNA. Germline V gene data show CDR1 as SGDLS and CDR2 as YYNGEE. The CDR3 runs 15 residues. The CDR3 here is CASTPSASFGHEQFF.

V is TRBV19 and J is TRBJ2-3; TCRdb returns TRBD1, unconfirmable since there is no DNA. Germline V lookup: CDR1 LNHDA, CDR2 SQIVND (reference sequence). The CDR3 consists of 13 residues. The CDR3 reads CASSIPSTDTQYF.

This chain links TRBV5-1 with TRBJ2-7; TCRdb names TRBD2, which stays unverified in the absence of DNA. The CDR3 length is 15 residues. Germline V gene sequence: CDR1 SGHRS, CDR2 YFSETQ. This chain's CDR3 is CASSLGLAGSYEQYF.

The chain uses TRBV10-3 and TRBJ2-1; TCRdb's D call, TRBD2, is unchecked because there is no DNA. Germline V gene sequence: CDR1 ENHRY, CDR2 SYGVKD. CDR3 size: 14 residues. CDR3 residues: CAITTSSFNNEQFF.

The V call is TRBV18, the J call TRBJ2-6; no DNA is available, so the TRBD1 call from TCRdb remains unchecked. The CDR3 sequence is 16 residues long. Germline V CDR1 and CDR2: KGHSH, LQKENI. The CDR3 sequence: CASQRGTGTGANVLTF.

V and J are TRBV5-1 and TRBJ2-2; checking the TCRdb D call of TRBD2 is not possible without DNA. CDR3 length: 14 residues. From germline, CDR1 is SGHRS and CDR2 YFSETQ. This chain's CDR3 is CASHLAGVTGELFF.

This rearrangement joins TRBV5-5 to TRBJ2-1; there is no DNA to check the TCRdb D call of TRBD2. Germline V gene data show CDR1 as SGHKS and CDR2 as YYEKEE (reference sequence). This CDR3 contains 15 residues. CDR3 sequence: CASSPTSGRWSEQFF.

The CDR3 loop reads CASSSGGGGKGNIQYF. The chain joins TRBV5-1 to TRBJ2-4; the TRBD1 assignment by TCRdb is unverifiable without DNA. This CDR3 has 16 residues. Germline V gene sequence: CDR1 SGHRS, CDR2 YFSETQ.

This chain joins TRBV6-2 or TRBV6-3 and TRBJ2-1; no DNA is available, so the TRBD2 call from TCRdb remains unchecked. The germline gives CDR1 MNHEY, CDR2 SVGEGT. The CDR3 is made up of 18 amino acids. The CDR3 is CASSRTSGHGNSYNEQFF.

The CDR3 region is CSATGSGRVGNEQFF. V and J are TRBV29-1 and TRBJ2-1; TCRdb reports TRBD2, a call that lacks DNA to check it against. The CDR3 totals 15 residues. Germline-derived CDR1 and CDR2 are SQVTM and ANQGSEA.

The rearrangement joins TRBV24-1 to TRBJ2-7; TCRdb names TRBD1, which stays unverified in the absence of DNA. CDR3 length: 15 residues. Germline CDR1 KGHDR, CDR2 SFDVKD. The CDR3 reads CATSAGTLPSYEQYF.

The CDR3 loop is CASSLGFGTASYNEQFF. The chain uses TRBV12-3 or TRBV12-4 and TRBJ2-1; as DNA is missing, the TRBD1 call by TCRdb cannot be tested. The CDR3 spans 17 residues.

The chain is built from TRBV12-3 or TRBV12-4 and TRBJ1-1. The CDR3 consists of 16 residues. This CDR3 reads CASSLVPRDVNTEAFF.

The chain has TRBV4-1 and TRBJ2-2. Per the germline V gene, CDR1 is MGHRA and CDR2 is YSYEKL. This CDR3 spans 14 amino acids. The CDR3 sequence: CASKGHLNTGELFF.

CDR3 loop: CASSYGQGGEKLFF. The V call is TRBV3-1, the J call TRBJ1-4. The germline gives CDR1 LGHDT, CDR2 YNNKEL (reference sequence). The CDR3 runs to 14 residues.